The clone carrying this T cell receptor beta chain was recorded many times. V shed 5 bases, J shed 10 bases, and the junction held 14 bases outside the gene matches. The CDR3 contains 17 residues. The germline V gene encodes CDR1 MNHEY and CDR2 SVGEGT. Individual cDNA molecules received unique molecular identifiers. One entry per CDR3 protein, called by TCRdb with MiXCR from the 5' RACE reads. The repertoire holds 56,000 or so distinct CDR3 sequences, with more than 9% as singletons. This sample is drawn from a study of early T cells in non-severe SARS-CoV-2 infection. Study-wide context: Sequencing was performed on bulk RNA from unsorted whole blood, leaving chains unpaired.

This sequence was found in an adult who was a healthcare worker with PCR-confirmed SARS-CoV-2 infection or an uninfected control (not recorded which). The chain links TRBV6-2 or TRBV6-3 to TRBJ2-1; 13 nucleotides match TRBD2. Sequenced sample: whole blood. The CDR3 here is CASSTSGRAEVVFEQFF. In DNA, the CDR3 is TGTGCCAGCAGTACTAGCGGGAGGGCCGAGGTAGTTTTCGAGCAGTTCTTC.